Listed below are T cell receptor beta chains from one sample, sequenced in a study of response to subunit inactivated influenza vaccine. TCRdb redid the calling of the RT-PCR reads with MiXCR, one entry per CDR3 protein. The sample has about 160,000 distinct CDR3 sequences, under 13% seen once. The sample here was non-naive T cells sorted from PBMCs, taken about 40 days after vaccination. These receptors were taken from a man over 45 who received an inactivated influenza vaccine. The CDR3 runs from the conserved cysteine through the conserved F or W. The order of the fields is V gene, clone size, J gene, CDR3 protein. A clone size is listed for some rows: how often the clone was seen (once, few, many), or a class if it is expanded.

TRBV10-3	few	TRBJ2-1	CAISEFGRTSSSYNEQFF
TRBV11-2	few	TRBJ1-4	CASSGRDTPDEKLFF
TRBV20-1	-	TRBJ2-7	CSARPRGSSYEQYF
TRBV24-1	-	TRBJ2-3	CATSAVGDTQYF
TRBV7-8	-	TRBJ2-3	CASSLGQGLADTQYF
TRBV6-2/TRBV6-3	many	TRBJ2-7	CASSLSTYEQYF
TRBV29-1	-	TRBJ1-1	CSVEAGRRGGWVEAFF
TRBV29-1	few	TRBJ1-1	CSVEVQGGTEAFF
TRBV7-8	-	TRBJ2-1	CASSSKTRDRVTYNEQFF
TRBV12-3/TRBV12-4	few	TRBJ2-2	CASSLSWGGAGELFF
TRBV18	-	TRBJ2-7	CASSGPPTPYSHTYEQYF
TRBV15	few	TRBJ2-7	CATSRSRGQLYEQYF
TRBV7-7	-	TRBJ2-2	CASSLGRSLNTGELFF
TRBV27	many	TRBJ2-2	CASSLRGRVGTGELFF
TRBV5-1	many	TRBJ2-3	CASSPPGNTDTQYF
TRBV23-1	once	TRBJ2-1	CASSQAWTVLLYEQFF
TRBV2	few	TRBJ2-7	CASTGWGKSSYEQYF
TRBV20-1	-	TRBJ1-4	CSARDPKIREKLFF
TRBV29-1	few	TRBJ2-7	CSVVRVGGGGSEQYF
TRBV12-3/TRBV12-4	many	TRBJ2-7	CASRGTSGGRQQYF
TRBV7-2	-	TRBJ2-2	CASSSQQETGELFF
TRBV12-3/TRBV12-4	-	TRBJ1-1	CAGSFLGARAFF